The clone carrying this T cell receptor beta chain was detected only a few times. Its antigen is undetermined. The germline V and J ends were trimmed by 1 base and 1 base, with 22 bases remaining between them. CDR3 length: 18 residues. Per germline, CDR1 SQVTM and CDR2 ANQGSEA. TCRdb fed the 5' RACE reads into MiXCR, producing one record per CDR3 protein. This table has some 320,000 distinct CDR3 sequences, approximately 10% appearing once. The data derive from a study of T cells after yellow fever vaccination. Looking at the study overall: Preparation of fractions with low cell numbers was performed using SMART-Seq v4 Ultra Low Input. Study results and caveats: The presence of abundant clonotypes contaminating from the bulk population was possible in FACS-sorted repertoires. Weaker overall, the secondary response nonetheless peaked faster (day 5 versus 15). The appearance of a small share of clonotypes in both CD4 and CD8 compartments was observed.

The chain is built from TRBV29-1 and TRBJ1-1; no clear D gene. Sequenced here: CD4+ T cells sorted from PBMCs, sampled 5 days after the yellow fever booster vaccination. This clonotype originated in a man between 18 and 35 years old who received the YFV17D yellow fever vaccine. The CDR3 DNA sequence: TGCAGCGTTGAAGGTCTGACGGGTAAACATTCTTCGAACACTGAAGCTTTCTTT. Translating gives CSVEGLTGKHSSNTEAFF.